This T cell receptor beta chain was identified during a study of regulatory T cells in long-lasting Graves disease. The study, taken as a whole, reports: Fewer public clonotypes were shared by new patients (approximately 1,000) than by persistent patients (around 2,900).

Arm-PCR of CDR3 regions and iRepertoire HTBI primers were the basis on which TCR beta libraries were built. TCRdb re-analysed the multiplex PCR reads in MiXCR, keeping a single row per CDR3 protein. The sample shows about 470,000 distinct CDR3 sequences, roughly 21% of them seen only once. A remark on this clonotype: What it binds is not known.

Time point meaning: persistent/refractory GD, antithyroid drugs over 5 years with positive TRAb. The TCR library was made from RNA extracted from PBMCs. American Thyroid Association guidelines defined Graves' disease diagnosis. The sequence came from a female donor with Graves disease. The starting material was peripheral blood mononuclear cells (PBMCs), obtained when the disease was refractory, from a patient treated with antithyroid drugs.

CDR3 sequence reads: CSVELGTGGNTGELFF. CDR3 coding DNA: TGCAGCGTTGAACTGGGGACAGGGGGCAACACCGGGGAGCTGTTTTTT. The rearrangement uses TRBV29-1 and TRBJ2-2; 12 bases line up with TRBD1. The CDR3 consists of 16 residues. Looked up from germline, CDR1 is SQVTM and CDR2 is ANQGSEA. V gave up 2 bases and J gave up 2 bases; unmatched junction bases: 3.